The T cell receptor (beta chain) described here comes from a study of shared clonotypes between healthy human individuals. Study details: Used for every donor were three CD4 naive, three CD4 memory, two CD8 naive and one CD8 memory plate.

Germline CDR1 is SGDLS and CDR2 is YYNGEE. The length of the CDR3 is 15 residues. Trimming removed 0 bases from V and 3 bases from J; junction bases left unmatched: 5. A roughly 200 ng quantity of DNA, about 30,000 T cell genomes, went into the sorted-subset replicate PCRs. The assay was immunoSEQ multiplex PCR, and TCRdb's table has in-frame clones only and misses some. The table includes some 1 million clones, about 70% detected once. The material sequenced was memory CD4+ T cells sorted from blood. Documented subset: CD45RA-negative fraction. This TCR derives from a man aged 18 to 29 in good health. The gene calls are TRBV9 and TRBJ2-5, with 7 bases aligning to TRBD2. CDR3 in DNA: TGTGCCAGCAGCGTAGTGAGTGGGGGGGAAGAGACCCAGTACTTC. Residues: CASSVVSGGEETQYF.